This T cell receptor (beta chain) was documented in a study of long-term antiretroviral therapy in people with HIV. Study-level points and caveats: Against controls, HIV repertoires showed narrower ranges of CDR3 length. Researchers lacked any data on ART adherence, viral resistance or therapy changes.

J gave up 10 bases and V 4 bases, and 10 bases lay outside the gene matches. The CDR3 length is 15 residues. Germline V gene lookup returns CDR1 SGHAT and CDR2 FQDESV (reference sequence). For this clone: The antigen remains undetermined.

At survey level, the immunoSEQ assay was run in its v3.0 version. The protocol was immunoSEQ multiplex PCR, while the TCRdb copy is restricted to in-frame clones and leaves out a portion. This table has 27,000 or so clones, approximately 78% appearing once. Sequenced here: unsorted PBMCs, sampled 2.9 years after starting antiretroviral therapy. J is TRBJ1-6 and V is TRBV11-1, with 7 bases fitting TRBD1. This clonotype originated in a man in his fifties with HIV. The CDR3 nucleotides read TGTGCCAGCAGCTCGAGCGACAGGGAGGCATCACCCCTCCACTTT. Translation gives CASSSSDREASPLHF.